Below are 24 T cell receptor beta chains sequenced from a single sample in a study of shared clonotypes between healthy human individuals (dated by TCRdb to 2018 to 2020). The library was built by means of the immunoSEQ multiplex PCR assay. TCRdb's version of the immuneACCESS table is confined to in-frame rearrangements and falls short of the full clone set. An unresolved V gene accounts for under half of the shortfall where checked; the remainder is of unknown origin. In all, the sample holds about 750,000 clones, and 90% to 95% of those were seen once. Of the sample, around 24% falls within the top ten clones. For the CD8 naive samples, CD45RO-negative cells were positively selected for CCR7, yielding a CD45RA+CCR7+ population from which TemRA cells were excluded. Sequenced sample: naive CD8+ T cells sorted from blood. This specimen's cell subset or site label, per the study, means: CD45RA+CCR7+. Every receptor here comes from a man aged 30 to 45 in good health.

V gene TRBV2 combines with J gene TRBJ1-2; D unclear. The CDR3 spans 10 residues. From germline, CDR1 is SNHLY and CDR2 FYNNEI. The V end lost 7 bases, the J end lost 10 bases, and 10 bases lay between the germline ends. This CDR3 is CASIDGYYTF. The CDR3 DNA sequence: TGTGCCAGCATCGACGGATACTACACCTTC.

V is TRBV6-1 and J is TRBJ1-5; D unclear. Germline values: CDR1 MNHNS, CDR2 SASEGT. The length of the CDR3 is 22 residues. Deletions cut 1 base from V and 0 bases from J, with 28 bases between. For the CDR3, the DNA is TGTGCCAGCAGTGAAGATGAAGGGCCAGATAAACATAGATGGTTTAGCAATCAGCCCCAGCATTTT. Amino acids: CASSEDEGPDKHRWFSNQPQHF.

The rearrangement links TRBV14 to TRBJ2-5; 7 bases fit TRBD2. The length of the CDR3 is 14 residues. Germline CDR1 and CDR2: SGHDN and FVKESK. The V segment lost 3 bases and the J segment 5 bases; nucleotides outside the gene matches: 6. In DNA, the CDR3 is TGTGCCAGCAGCCAGGCGGGAGAGGGGGAGACCCAGTACTTC. The encoded protein is CASSQAGEGETQYF.

The V and J genes are TRBV27 and TRBJ2-7; unclear D gene. Trimming cost V 7 bases and J 4 bases, with 8 bases left between them. This CDR3 spans 11 amino acids. Per the germline V gene, CDR1 is MNHEY and CDR2 is SMNVEV (reference sequence). Written as DNA, the CDR3 is TGTGCCAGCATGAATCGATACGAGCAGTACTTC. Translated: CASMNRYEQYF.

V is TRBV27 and J is TRBJ2-1; 13 positions agree with TRBD2. V dropped 2 bases and J dropped 8; count of bases not matched to a gene: 9. The germline V gene has CDR1 MNHEY and CDR2 SMNVEV (reference sequence). This CDR3 region has 17 residues. In DNA, the CDR3 is TGTGCCAGCAGTTTACCCTGGACTAGCGGGAGAGTAGATGAGCAGTTCTTC. Its protein is CASSLPWTSGRVDEQFF.

This chain joins TRBV7-3 and TRBJ2-1; 10 nucleotides line up with TRBD2. The V gene's germline CDR1 is SGHTA and CDR2 FQGTGA. After removal of 5 bases from V and 6 bases from J, the junction contained 10 bases not matched to a gene. The CDR3 is 16 residues long. The CDR3, as DNA: TGTGCCAGCAGCGCTGGTCCTAGCGGGAGTACCAATGAGCAGTTCTTC. Protein sequence: CASSAGPSGSTNEQFF. Filled out from reference TRBV7-3 and TRBJ2-1, the complete variable domain reads GAGVSQTPSNKVTEKGKYVELRCDPISGHTALYWYRQSLGQGPEFLIYFQGTGAADDSGLPNDRFFAVRPEGSVSTLKIQRTERGDSAVYLCASSAGPSGSTNEQFFGPGTRLTVL.

The genes are TRBV9 and TRBJ2-1; either TRBD1 or TRBD2 may fit D (5 bases each). The CDR3 is 14 amino acids. The V gene lost 2 bases and the J gene lost 8 bases, with 14 bases spanning the gap. Germline-derived CDR1 and CDR2 are SGDLS and YYNGEE. CDR3 in amino acids: CASSVGPRGDEQFF. CDR3 DNA: TGTGCCAGCAGCGTCGGGCCTCGGGGCGATGAGCAGTTCTTC.

The CDR3 loop reads CASSLGAGGTQYF. CDR3 DNA sequence: TGTGCCAGCAGCTTAGGAGCGGGAGGTACCCAGTACTTC. This rearrangement joins TRBV5-4 to TRBJ2-5, with 9 nucleotides matching TRBD2. This CDR3 has 13 amino acids. V was clipped by 2 bases and J by 8 bases; unmatched bases: 4. CDR1 and CDR2 (germline): SGHNT, YYREEE (reference sequence).

This rearrangement joins TRBV19 to TRBJ2-7, with D perhaps matching TRBD1 or TRBD2 (5 bases each). V shed 4 bases and J shed 0 bases, with 13 bases lying between them. Germline CDR1 LNHDA, CDR2 SQIVND (reference sequence). This CDR3 region has 15 residues. This CDR3 reads CASSRGQGSSYEQYF. The CDR3 bases are TGTGCCAGTAGTAGGGGCCAAGGGAGCTCCTACGAGCAGTACTTC.

The chain combines TRBV20-1 with TRBJ2-1; D is possibly TRBD2 (5 bases). V was clipped by 3 bases and J by 8 bases, with 8 bases between them. Per the germline V gene, CDR1 is DFQATT and CDR2 is SNEGSKA (reference sequence). CDR3 length equals 11 residues. CDR3 bases: TGCAGTGCTAGGGCTAGCTATGAGCAGTTCTTC. Its translation: CSARASYEQFF.

As concerns this clone: The same CDR3 can be traced to other DNA sequences in this sample. V and J are TRBV5-1 and TRBJ2-7; D gene unclear. The germline CDR1 and CDR2 sequences are SGHRS and YFSETQ. V shed 1 base and J shed 4 bases, with 6 bases lying between them. The CDR3 is 12 residues long. The CDR3 loop is CASSLNGYEQYF. In nucleotides, the CDR3 is TGCGCCAGCAGCTTGAATGGATACGAGCAGTACTTC.

This clone was seen only once. The rearrangement uses TRBV7-7 and TRBJ2-5; D possibly corresponds to TRBD2 (6 bases). Germline V lookup: CDR1 SSHAT, CDR2 FNYEAQ (reference sequence). V gave up 5 bases and J gave up 5 bases, with 18 bases separating them. The CDR3 has 15 amino acids. CDR3 protein: CASSVRLGGDETQYF. The CDR3, as DNA: TGTGCCAGCAGCGTCCGACTAGGAGGTGATGAGACCCAGTACTTC.

The chain joins TRBV7-6 to TRBJ2-2; D call uncertain. Germline lookup yields CDR1 SGHVS and CDR2 FNYEAQ. V dropped 5 bases and J dropped 6 bases, with 7 bases sitting between them. This CDR3 spans 12 amino acids. The CDR3 nucleotides are TGTGCCAGCAGCACGGGCGCCGGGGAGCTGTTTTTT. Its protein is CASSTGAGELFF.

J is TRBJ2-2 and V is TRBV5-4; 10 nucleotides match TRBD2. The CDR3 contains 19 residues. Germline V gives CDR1 SGHNT, CDR2 YYREEE (reference sequence). Trimming cost V 0 bases and J 1 base; bases outside gene matches: 9. The CDR3 loop reads CASSLVPQLAGKNTGELFF. DNA for the CDR3: TGTGCCAGCAGCTTGGTCCCTCAACTAGCGGGGAAGAACACCGGGGAGCTGTTTTTT.

The chain is built from TRBV7-8 and TRBJ2-5; D remains unclear. The germline gives CDR1 SGHVS, CDR2 FQNEAQ. V lost 2 bases, J lost 2 bases, and 12 bases lay in between. There are 15 residues in the CDR3. CDR3 sequence: CASSLPWTAQETQYF. The CDR3 DNA is TGTGCCAGCAGCTTACCTTGGACCGCTCAAGAGACCCAGTACTTC.

This chain joins TRBV2 and TRBJ2-7, with 14 positions matching TRBD2. Germline values: CDR1 SNHLY, CDR2 FYNNEI. CDR3 length: 16 residues. V shed 6 bases, J shed 5 bases, and the junction held 9 bases outside the gene matches. The CDR3 DNA is TGTGCCAGCAGGAGATCGACTAGCGGGAGGGTGAACGAGCAGTACTTC. Its translation is CASRRSTSGRVNEQYF.

Notes on this clone: This sample also contains other DNA sequences that code for the same CDR3. The chain links TRBV27 to TRBJ2-1; D tentatively reads TRBD1 or TRBD2 (5 bases each). The CDR3 length is 13 residues. Germline-derived CDR1 and CDR2 are MNHEY and SMNVEV (reference sequence). V lost 2 bases, J lost 6 bases, and 8 bases lay in between. The CDR3 sequence is CASSLGGFNEQFF. The CDR3, as DNA: TGTGCCAGCAGTTTAGGGGGTTTCAATGAGCAGTTCTTC.

The chain uses TRBV6-5 and TRBJ1-1; D is ambiguous. The CDR3 runs 11 residues. The V end lost 4 bases, the J end lost 5 bases, and 5 bases lay between the germline ends. Germline loops: CDR1 MNHEY, CDR2 SVGAGI. The CDR3 sequence: CASSSRTEAFF. In nucleotides, the CDR3 is TGTGCCAGCAGTTCCAGAACTGAAGCTTTCTTT.

The CDR3 bases are TGTGCCAGCAGTTTTAGTCCTACAGGGATCGGAGAGACCCAGTACTTC. Protein product: CASSFSPTGIGETQYF. The chain couples TRBV6-6 to TRBJ2-5; D perhaps matches TRBD1 (6 bases). CDR3 length: 16 amino acids. Germline loops: CDR1 MNHNY, CDR2 SVGAGI (reference sequence). V lost 4 bases and J 4 bases, leaving 19 bases between the germline ends.

The chain combines TRBV7-2 with TRBJ2-2; 8 bases fit TRBD1. There are 16 residues in the CDR3. V trimming: 4 bases; J trimming: 1 base; junction bases outside the gene matches: 5. CDR1 and CDR2 from the germline V gene are SGHTA and FQGNSA. The DNA of the CDR3 is TGTGCCAGCAGCTGGACGGACAGGGTGAACACCGGGGAGCTGTTTTTT. Protein: CASSWTDRVNTGELFF.

This rearrangement joins TRBV7-3 to TRBJ2-3; 12 bases are a match to TRBD2. The CDR3 extends over 20 amino acids. J was trimmed by 0 bases and V by 5 bases; bases with no gene match: 15. Germline loops: CDR1 SGHTA, CDR2 FQGTGA. CDR3 coding DNA: TGTGCCAGCAGCCCCGCTTTCGGACTAGCGGGAAGGAGCAGCACAGATACGCAGTATTTT. This encodes CASSPAFGLAGRSSTDTQYF.

This chain uses TRBV7-8 with TRBJ2-7; D possibly corresponds to TRBD2 (6 bases). V lost 5 bases and J 3 bases, leaving 14 bases between the germline ends. From germline, CDR1 is SGHVS and CDR2 FQNEAQ. The CDR3 has 14 amino acids. The CDR3 loop is CASSPGSWGYEQYF. The CDR3 DNA follows: TGTGCCAGCAGCCCCGGGAGTTGGGGCTACGAGCAGTACTTC.

The CDR3, as DNA: TGTGCCAGCAGCGCAACCGCGACAGAGCCCCAAGAGACCCAGTACTTC. Its translation is CASSATATEPQETQYF. The V and J genes are TRBV9 and TRBJ2-5; possible D gene TRBD1, 5 bases. With 3 bases removed from V and 1 base from J, the gap between germline ends came to 16 bases. Germline CDR1 and CDR2: SGDLS and YYNGEE. The CDR3 loop spans 16 amino acids.

This rearrangement joins TRBV19 to TRBJ1-1, with D possibly matching TRBD1 (5 bases). This CDR3 spans 14 amino acids. Between the trimmed V and J ends, which lost 7 bases and 5 bases, there was a span of 17 bases. CDR1 and CDR2 from the germline V gene are LNHDA and SQIVND (reference sequence). CDR3 protein: CASTRGHYDTEAFF. DNA for the CDR3: TGTGCCAGTACCCGGGGCCATTATGATACTGAAGCTTTCTTT.